The source of this T cell receptor beta chain is a study of neurological immune-mediated disorders. General observations from the study: TCR clonal expansion peaked in HTLV-1-associated myelopathy patients and was lowest in multiple sclerosis patients. None of the CDR3 amino acid sequences found in expanded clones was shared across subjects. This suggests that the TCR-beta repertoires were private in all groups.

As to time point: longitudinal time-point 1 (baseline). PBMCs stored at -80 C, numbering 2 million, were the origin of the unsorted libraries. This clonotype was counted many times. What it binds is not known. 5'RACE generated cDNA with 10-nucleotide random UMIs. TCRdb re-called the 5' RACE reads with MiXCR, one entry per CDR3 protein. The table records under 90,000 distinct CDR3 sequences, 9.5% to 13% of them present only once. Germline V lookup: CDR1 SGDLS, CDR2 YYNGEE. This CDR3 has 13 residues. With 3 bases removed from V and 0 bases from J, the gap between germline ends came to 6 bases. The receptor's source is a man aged 25-40 years in good health. The sequencing sample was made of PBMCs. The rearrangement links TRBV9 to TRBJ1-1; the D is unclear. The CDR3 DNA reads as TGTGCCAGCAGCGAAACAGTGAACACTGAAGCTTTCTTT. This encodes CASSETVNTEAFF.